Listed below are T cell receptor beta chains from one sample, sequenced in a study of early stage breast cancer tumors. Method: immunoSEQ multiplex PCR; TCRdb's copy keeps in-frame clones and lacks some. The sample carries under 13,000 clones, about 81% recorded once. The sequencing input was breast tumor tissue. These receptors originate from a person aged 70 to 80 with breast cancer. Both conserved end residues are part of each CDR3. The size of a clone is reported for some rows only, either as once, few or many, or as a class for expanded clones.

j_call	clone_size	v_call	cdr3_aa
TRBJ1-3	NA	TRBV21-1	CASSKEQDSGNTIYF
TRBJ1-6	NA	TRBV13	CASSLQGSYNSPLHF
TRBJ1-2	medium-sized	TRBV27	CASSLRGPNYGYTF
TRBJ2-7	NA	TRBV28	CASRPLAGGAFRYF
TRBJ1-2	NA	TRBV6-5	CASSYSGRGPGRGYTF
TRBJ1-4	NA	TRBV2	CASSRQLNEKLFF
TRBJ1-1	NA	TRBV28	CASSSRGNVDTEAFF
TRBJ2-2	medium-sized	TRBV28	CASSSSGTSGISTGELFF
TRBJ2-1	once	TRBV5-4	CASSAGLAGHNEQFF
TRBJ2-7	few	TRBV6-5	CASSYNAGGAYEQYF
TRBJ1-1	NA	TRBV11-2	CASSFRANTEAFF
TRBJ2-5	once	TRBV11-2	CASSLEVAAYF
TRBJ1-6	few	TRBV7-9	CASSGGQENSPLHF
TRBJ2-7	medium-sized	TRBV29-1	CSVADPGLYSYEQYF
TRBJ2-7	NA	TRBV7-9	CASSFGGAYEQYF
TRBJ2-6	NA	TRBV29-1	CSVDRAGANVLTF
TRBJ1-1	NA	TRBV7-6	CASSSSERGTEAFF
TRBJ1-3	few	TRBV7-2	CASSDWGNTIYF
TRBJ2-7	NA	TRBV10-3	CAIRQGRREQYF
TRBJ2-1	NA	TRBV7-6	CASSPTGTGTHNEQFF
TRBJ1-4	NA	TRBV19	CASRRRDNEKLFF
TRBJ1-1	NA	TRBV10-1	CASSDGDRDPEAFF
TRBJ1-2	NA	TRBV7-9	CASSPRRGGGGYTF
TRBJ2-7	NA	TRBV2	CASSAGETSSYEQYF
TRBJ1-2	NA	TRBV29-1	CSVLDTPSYGYTF
TRBJ2-7	NA	TRBV7-2	CASSPLGGLYEQYF
TRBJ2-3	NA	TRBV7-9	CASSPRPGGPWQDTQYF
TRBJ1-5	NA	TRBV30	CAWSGGYSNQPQHF
TRBJ1-6	few	TRBV11-2	CASSLVGRGNNSPLHF
TRBJ1-1	NA	TRBV19	CASSIGREGPTEAFF
TRBJ2-3	once	TRBV11-2	CASYGGDTQYF
TRBJ2-1	NA	TRBV5-1	CASRAANPGRSNEQFF
TRBJ2-3	NA	TRBV4-3	CASSQDLASGGIDTQYF
TRBJ1-3	few	TRBV30	CAWVPSSGNTIYF
TRBJ2-1	NA	TRBV5-1	CASSRTGQGAREQFF
TRBJ2-3	NA	TRBV11-2	CASSPRGALDTQYF
TRBJ2-7	NA	TRBV4-2	CASSQDGTGNYEQYF
TRBJ1-6	NA	TRBV28	CASSLRNSPLHF
TRBJ1-2	few	TRBV4-2	CASSQYLGGYTF
TRBJ1-6	NA	TRBV5-1	CASSLDRYNSPLHF
TRBJ2-7	NA	TRBV18	CASSPHGGGTEQYF
TRBJ1-2	NA	TRBV27	CASRRTGTNYGYTF
TRBJ1-2	NA	TRBV7-2	CASSSPASGFYGYTF
TRBJ2-7	NA	TRBV11-2	CASSLFQGHTYEQYF
TRBJ1-5	NA	TRBV15	CATTPGQGSVQPQHF
TRBJ1-1	NA	TRBV6-1	CASTRQGAKNTEAFF
TRBJ1-5	NA	TRBV6-5	CASSKGQGVSQPQHF
TRBJ1-6	NA	TRBV6-1	CASSFRSPLHF
TRBJ2-1	NA	TRBV19	CASSTNGGWPHEQFF
TRBJ2-1	few	TRBV7-2	CASRRGMGGADSFF
TRBJ1-2	NA	TRBV6-5	CASSWTGVYGYTF
TRBJ1-1	few	TRBV19	CASSTRENTEAFF
TRBJ2-3	NA	TRBV7-9	CATFGGVRTDTQYF
TRBJ2-1	once	TRBV5-1	CASSLGVRLAGEGEQFF
TRBJ1-1	medium-sized	TRBV4-1	CASSHTGTGGTEAFF
TRBJ1-2	few	TRBV4-1	CASSQLDRERYGYTF
TRBJ2-5	NA	TRBV10-3	CAIATGTIGETQYF